This T cell receptor (beta chain) emerged from a study of T cell responses to AZD1222 COVID-19 vaccine. Overall study results and limits: With dominance at 160-218 and 743-854, vaccine-associated CD4 TCRs spanned spike. Only after the peak T cell response were repertoires sampled.

Clones were read by immunoSEQ multiplex PCR, and TCRdb kept only the in-frame ones, dropping some. The sample yields 95,000 to 120,000 clones, approximately 89% seen once. Doses given second, at about 4 or about 12 weeks, were pooled. Turning to this clone: No antigen is known for it.

Germline V gene lookup returns CDR1 SGHRS and CDR2 YFSETQ. The CDR3 runs 14 residues. Trimming cost V 5 bases and J 0 bases, with 11 bases left between them. The receptor's source is an adult who received the AZD1222 COVID-19 vaccine. This chain links TRBV5-1 with TRBJ1-1; D perhaps matches TRBD1 (5 bases). The sample was peripheral blood, taken 28 days after the second AZD1222 dose. As DNA, the CDR3 is TGCGCCAGCAGGAACCAGGGTGTGAACACTGAAGCTTTCTTT. Translation: CASRNQGVNTEAFF.